The clone carrying this TCR beta chain was seen ten or more times. Its antigen is not identified. This sample's time point: persistent/refractory GD, antithyroid drugs over 5 years with positive TRAb. Scientists built the TCR library using RNA that was extracted from PBMCs. An approximately 9-milliliter sample of peripheral blood was drawn into EDTA tubes. These data are taken from a study of regulatory T cells in long-lasting Graves disease. About the research overall: Over 5 years of antithyroid drugs with positive TSH receptor antibodies was taken to mean persistent Graves' disease. General study findings and limits: Persistent disease was characterized by preferential usage of TRBV28, TRBJ1-2 and TRBJ2-5.

The V gene lost 3 bases and the J gene lost 6 bases, with 15 bases spanning the gap. The germline gives CDR1 MDHEN, CDR2 SYDVKM. The CDR3 is made up of 15 amino acids. iRepertoire HTBI primers and Arm-PCR of CDR3 regions built TCR beta libraries. Authors' methods: Samples revealed approximately 60 TRBV and around 13 TRBJ segments. TCRdb itself ran the multiplex PCR reads through MiXCR, one entry per CDR3 protein. None of the V and J calls come from the authors' own analysis; TCRdb made them. The repertoire includes hundreds of thousands of distinct CDR3 sequences, less than 25% of them detected once, and 6.5% to 10% sits in the top ten.

This material consisted of peripheral blood mononuclear cells (PBMCs), taken when the disease was refractory, from a patient treated with antithyroid drugs. The rearrangement uses TRBV28 and TRBJ1-5; possible D gene TRBD1, 6 bases. The source is a female donor with Graves disease. The CDR3 DNA is TGTGCCAGCAGTTTCGGAGCAGGGGAGGTTCAGCCCCAGCATTTT. This codes for CASSFGAGEVQPQHF.